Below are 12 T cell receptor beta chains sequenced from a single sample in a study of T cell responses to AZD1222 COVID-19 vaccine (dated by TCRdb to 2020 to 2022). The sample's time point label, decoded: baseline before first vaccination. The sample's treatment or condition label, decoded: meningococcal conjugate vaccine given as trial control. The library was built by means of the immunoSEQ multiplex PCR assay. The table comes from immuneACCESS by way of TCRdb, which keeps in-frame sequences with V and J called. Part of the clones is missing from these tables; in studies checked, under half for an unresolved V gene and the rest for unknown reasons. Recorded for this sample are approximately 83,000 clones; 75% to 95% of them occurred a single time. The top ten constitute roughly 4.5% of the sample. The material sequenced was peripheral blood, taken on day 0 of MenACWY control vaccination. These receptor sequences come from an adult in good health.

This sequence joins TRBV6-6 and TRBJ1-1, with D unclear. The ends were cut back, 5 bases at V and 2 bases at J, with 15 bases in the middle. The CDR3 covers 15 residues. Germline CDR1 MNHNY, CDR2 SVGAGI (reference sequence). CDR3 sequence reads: CASSNTLWGNTEAFF. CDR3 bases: TGTGCCAGCAGTAACACCCTATGGGGAAACACTGAAGCTTTCTTT.

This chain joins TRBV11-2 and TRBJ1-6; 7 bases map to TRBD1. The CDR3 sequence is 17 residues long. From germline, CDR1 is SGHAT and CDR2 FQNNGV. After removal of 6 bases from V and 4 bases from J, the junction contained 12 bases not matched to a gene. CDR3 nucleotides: TGTGCCAGCAGGATCCTCCACCGGGACAGTTATAATTCACCCCTCCACTTT. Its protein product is CASRILHRDSYNSPLHF.

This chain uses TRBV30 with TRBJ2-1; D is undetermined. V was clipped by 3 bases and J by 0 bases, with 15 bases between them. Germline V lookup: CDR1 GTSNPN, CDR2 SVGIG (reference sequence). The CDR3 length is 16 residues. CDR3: CAWRPWGSRSYNEQFF. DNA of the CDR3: TGTGCCTGGAGACCCTGGGGTTCACGCTCCTACAATGAGCAGTTCTTC.

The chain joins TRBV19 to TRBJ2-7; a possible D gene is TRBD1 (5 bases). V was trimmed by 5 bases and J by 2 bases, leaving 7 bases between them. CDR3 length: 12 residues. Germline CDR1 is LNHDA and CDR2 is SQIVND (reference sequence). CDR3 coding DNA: TGTGCCAGTAGTGCAGGGACCTACGAGCAGTACTTC. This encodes CASSAGTYEQYF.

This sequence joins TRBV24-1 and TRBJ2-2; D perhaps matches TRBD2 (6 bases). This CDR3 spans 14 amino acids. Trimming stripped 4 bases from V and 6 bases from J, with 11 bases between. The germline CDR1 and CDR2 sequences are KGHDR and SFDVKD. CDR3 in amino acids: CATSEGTLPGELFF. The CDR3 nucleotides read TGTGCCACCAGTGAGGGGACTCTGCCCGGGGAGCTGTTTTTT.

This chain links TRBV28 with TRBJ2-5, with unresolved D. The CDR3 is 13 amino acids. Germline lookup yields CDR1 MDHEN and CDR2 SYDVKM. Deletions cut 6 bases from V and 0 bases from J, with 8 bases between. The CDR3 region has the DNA TGTGCCAGCAGGACCAAGTACCAAGAGACCCAGTACTTC. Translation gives CASRTKYQETQYF.

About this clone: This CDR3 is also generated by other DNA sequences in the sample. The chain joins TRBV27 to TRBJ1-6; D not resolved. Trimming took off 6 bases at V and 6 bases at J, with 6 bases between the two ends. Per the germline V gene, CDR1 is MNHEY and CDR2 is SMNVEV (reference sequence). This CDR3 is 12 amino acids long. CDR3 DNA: TGTGCCAGCAGCCCTATTAATTCACCCCTCCACTTT. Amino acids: CASSPINSPLHF.

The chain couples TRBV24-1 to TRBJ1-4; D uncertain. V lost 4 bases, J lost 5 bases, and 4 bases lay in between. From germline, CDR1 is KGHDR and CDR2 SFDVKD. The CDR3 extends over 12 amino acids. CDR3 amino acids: CATSEDNEKLFF. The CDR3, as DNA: TGTGCCACCAGTGAGGACAATGAAAAACTGTTTTTT.

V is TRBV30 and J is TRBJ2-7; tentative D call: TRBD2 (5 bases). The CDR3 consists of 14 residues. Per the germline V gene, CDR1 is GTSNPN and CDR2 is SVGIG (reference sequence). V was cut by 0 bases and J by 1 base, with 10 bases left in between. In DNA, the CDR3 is TGTGCCTGGAGTGTCGGGCGGAGGTCCTACGAGCAGTACTTC. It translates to CAWSVGRRSYEQYF. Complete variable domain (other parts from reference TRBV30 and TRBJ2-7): SQTIHQWPATLVQPVGSPLSLECTVEGTSNPNLYWYRQAAGRGLQLLFYSVGIGQISSEVPQNLSASRPQDRQFILSSKKLLLSDSGFYLCAWSVGRRSYEQYFGPGTRLTVT.

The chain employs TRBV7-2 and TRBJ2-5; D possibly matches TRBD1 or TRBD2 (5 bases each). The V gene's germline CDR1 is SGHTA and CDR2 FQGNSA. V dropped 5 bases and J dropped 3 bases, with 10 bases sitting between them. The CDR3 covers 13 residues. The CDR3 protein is CASSLGTEETQYF. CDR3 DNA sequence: TGTGCCAGCAGCCTCGGGACGGAAGAGACCCAGTACTTC.

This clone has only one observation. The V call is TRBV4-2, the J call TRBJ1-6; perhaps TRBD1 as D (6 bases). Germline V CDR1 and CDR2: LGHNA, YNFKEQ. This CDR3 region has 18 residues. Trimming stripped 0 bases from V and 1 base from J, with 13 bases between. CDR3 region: CASSQEGGRGSYNSPLHF. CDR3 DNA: TGTGCCAGCAGCCAAGAGGGCGGGAGGGGGTCCTATAATTCACCCCTCCACTTT.

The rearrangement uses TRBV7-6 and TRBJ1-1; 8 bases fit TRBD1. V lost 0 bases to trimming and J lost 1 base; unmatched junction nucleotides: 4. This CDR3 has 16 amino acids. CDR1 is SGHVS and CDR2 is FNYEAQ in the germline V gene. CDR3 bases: TGTGCCAGCAGCTTAGCGCTACAGGGGGAGAACACTGAAGCTTTCTTT. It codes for CASSLALQGENTEAFF.